Listed here are 26 T cell receptor beta chains from one sample, sequenced in a study of molecular identifiers for immune sequencing clone quantification. TCRdb ran MiXCR on the PCR reads and lists one entry per CDR3 protein. The data show more than 250,000 distinct CDR3 sequences, with 20% to 25% seen just once and 0.75% to 0.85% held by the top ten. Specimen: naive CD8+ T cells from blood, with Jurkat cell RNA spiked in. The subset denotes: FACS-sorted CD8+CD4-CCR7+CD45RA+ naive T cells. The receptors here all came from a human donor in good health. Some libraries in this study had Jurkat cell RNA spiked in.

This clonotype was found once. Being one base from a much bigger clone, this may be a read error. This chain joins TRBV4-1 and TRBJ2-7; the D is unclear. CDR1 and CDR2 (germline): MGHRA, YSYEKL. This CDR3 has 16 residues. Trimming shortened V by 0 bases and J by 0 bases, and 12 bases separated the two germline ends. CDR3 in amino acids: CASSQDRADYSYEQYF. CDR3 nucleotides: TGCGCCAGCAGCCAAGATAGGGCAGATTACTCCTACGAGCAGTACTTC.

The V call is TRBV28, the J call TRBJ2-7; 12 nucleotides match TRBD2. This CDR3 region has 18 residues. The V gene's germline CDR1 is MDHEN and CDR2 SYDVKM. After removal of 3 bases from V and 0 bases from J, the junction contained 9 bases not matched to a gene. CDR3 loop: CASSLFSSGRASSYEQYF. DNA for the CDR3: TGTGCCAGCAGTTTGTTCTCTAGCGGGAGGGCTAGCTCCTACGAGCAGTACTTC.

In this sample, this clonotype turned up many times. This chain connects TRBV27 to TRBJ2-5, with 8 nucleotides matching TRBD2. Per germline, CDR1 MNHEY and CDR2 SMNVEV (reference sequence). After removal of 4 bases from V and 1 base from J, the junction contained 8 bases not matched to a gene. The CDR3 runs 16 residues. The chain's CDR3 is CASSSTLAGLQETQYF. CDR3 coding DNA: TGTGCCAGCAGTTCGACCCTAGCGGGCCTCCAAGAGACCCAGTACTTC.

Remarks on this clonotype: A much larger clone is a single base away; this may be a read error. The chain links TRBV29-1 to TRBJ2-7; TRBD1 matches 8 bases. Germline trimming cut 5 bases from V and 2 bases from J; bases unmatched to any gene: 8. Germline V gene sequence: CDR1 SQVTM, CDR2 ANQGSEA. This CDR3 has 14 amino acids. The CDR3 DNA reads as TGCAGCGTTAAAAAGACAGGGGCCCCCTACGAGCAGTACTTC. Its protein product is CSVKKTGAPYEQYF.

This clonotype was counted many times. The chain joins TRBV24-1 to TRBJ2-3; D tentatively reads TRBD1 or TRBD2 (7 bases each). CDR3 size: 15 residues. Trimming stripped 9 bases from V and 3 bases from J, with 18 bases between. Germline assignment: CDR1 KGHDR and CDR2 SFDVKD. This CDR3 is CATGEGAGETDTQYF. The CDR3 nucleotides are TGTGCCACCGGGGAGGGGGCAGGGGAAACAGATACGCAGTATTTT.

The chain couples TRBV15 to TRBJ2-3; D may match TRBD1 or TRBD2 (5 bases each). CDR1 and CDR2 (germline): LNHNV, YYDKDF (reference sequence). V lost 0 bases to trimming and J lost 2 bases, with 18 bases between them. CDR3 length equals 18 residues. CDR3 in DNA: TGTGCCACCAGCAGAGATTTCGAGTCCCAGGGAGCCACAGATACGCAGTATTTT. Translated: CATSRDFESQGATDTQYF.

This clonotype was seen only a few times. J is TRBJ2-2 and V is TRBV12-3 or TRBV12-4; 7 bases are shared with TRBD2. CDR3 length: 13 amino acids. J gave up 8 bases and V 7 bases, and 7 bases lay outside the gene matches. CDR3 coding DNA: TGTGCCAGCACCGGACTAGTGATGGGGGAGCTGTTTTTT. It translates to CASTGLVMGELFF.

This clonotype was recorded many times. The chain has TRBV12-3 or TRBV12-4 and TRBJ2-3; TRBD1 might be the D (5 bases). This CDR3 comprises 13 residues. V lost 7 bases, J lost 5 bases, and 13 bases lay in between. The CDR3 coding sequence is TGTGCCAGCACCCCAGGGCACGGAGATACGCAGTATTTT. This codes for CASTPGHGDTQYF.

There are many counts of this clonotype. V is TRBV12-3 or TRBV12-4 and J is TRBJ1-1, with D maybe TRBD1 (5 bases). The CDR3 runs to 14 residues. V was pared by 0 bases and J by 11 bases, with 16 bases between. CDR3 protein: CASSLAGLLREAFF. CDR3 coding DNA: TGTGCCAGCAGTTTAGCGGGACTATTGAGGGAGGCTTTCTTT.

In the case of this clonotype: Possible read error: a much larger clone is one base away. As the CDR3 is not closed by the conserved phenylalanine or tryptophan, this likely results from a read error. The chain has TRBV25-1 and TRBJ2-7; D is undetermined. From germline, CDR1 is MGHDK and CDR2 SYGVNS. This CDR3 is built from 12 residues. The germline V and J ends were trimmed by 4 bases and 0 bases, with 4 bases remaining between them. As DNA, the CDR3 is TGTGCCAGCAGTGCTATCTCCTACGAGCAGTACCTC. It is translated as CASSAISYEQYL.

Turning to this clonotype: Possible read error: a much larger clone is one base away. CDR3 loop: CASSVGIRDRNETQYF. The CDR3 DNA is TGTGCCAGCAGCGTAGGAATAAGGGACAGGAATGAGACCCAGTACTTC. The rearrangement links TRBV9 to TRBJ2-7; 8 bases are shared with TRBD1. The DNA matches TRBJ2-5 better at its end, which makes the J call doubtful. There are 16 residues in the CDR3. Looked up from germline, CDR1 is SGDLS and CDR2 is YYNGEE.

This clonotype was found many times. V usage is TRBV25-1 and J usage is TRBJ2-3, with 13 bases fitting TRBD2. Germline CDR1 reads MGHDK; CDR2 reads SYGVNS. The CDR3 has 16 residues. V shed 7 bases, J shed 4 bases, and the junction held 8 bases outside the gene matches. This CDR3 is CASNPGLAGPPDTQYF. The CDR3 region has the DNA TGTGCCAGCAATCCGGGACTAGCGGGGCCACCAGATACGCAGTATTTT.

This clonotype has ten or more counts. This rearrangement joins TRBV6-5 to TRBJ1-1; the match to TRBD1 covers 10 bases. V lost 2 bases, J lost 10 bases, and 7 bases stayed unmatched. The CDR3 length is 14 residues. In germline, CDR1 is MNHEY, CDR2 SVGAGI. CDR3 sequence (DNA): TGTGCCAGCAGTTACGGACAGGGGGTCGCTAGAGCTTTCTTT. Translated: CASSYGQGVARAFF.

The chain employs TRBV7-9 and TRBJ1-5; weak D call: TRBD1 (5 bases). The CDR3 covers 12 residues. CDR1 and CDR2 from the germline V gene are SEHNR and FQNEAQ (reference sequence). Trimming pared 4 bases from V and 8 bases from J, leaving 9 bases between. The CDR3 DNA sequence: TGTGCCAGCAGCTCGAGGGGTAAGCCCCAGCATTTT. Encoded protein: CASSSRGKPQHF. Together with reference TRBV7-9 and TRBJ1-5, the CDR3 gives the full variable domain: DTGVSQNPRHKITKRGQNVTFRCDPISEHNRLYWYRQTLGQGPEFLTYFQNEAQLEKSRLLSDRFSAERPKGSFSTLEIQRTEQGDSAMYLCASSSRGKPQHFGDGTRLSIL.

This clonotype has at least ten counts. This chain joins TRBV5-1 and TRBJ1-2, with 7 bases identical to TRBD1. This CDR3 has 14 residues. Germline V gives CDR1 SGHRS, CDR2 YFSETQ. V gave up 0 bases and J gave up 3 bases; unmatched junction bases: 2. CDR3 in amino acids: CASSLEGAYYGYTF. The CDR3 DNA reads TGCGCCAGCAGCTTGGAGGGGGCGTACTATGGCTACACCTTC.

In this sample, this clonotype turned up many times. V usage is TRBV27 and J usage is TRBJ1-5; no clear D gene. This CDR3 is 12 amino acids long. With 2 bases removed from V and 10 bases from J, the gap between germline ends came to 9 bases. CDR1 and CDR2 from the germline V gene are MNHEY and SMNVEV (reference sequence). The CDR3 protein is CASSLRGGPQHF. CDR3 sequence (DNA): TGTGCCAGCAGTTTACGGGGTGGCCCCCAGCATTTT.

This clonotype was seen many times. The CDR3 region is CAWSPSGNYEQYF. The CDR3 DNA reads as TGTGCCTGGAGTCCTAGCGGGAACTACGAGCAGTACTTC. The gene calls are TRBV30 and TRBJ2-7, with 9 bases fitting TRBD2. Losses at the gene ends were 2 bases for V and 3 bases for J; bases not matched to a gene: 2. Germline lookup yields CDR1 GTSNPN and CDR2 SVGIG (reference sequence). CDR3 size: 13 residues.

Turning to this clonotype: Possible read error: a much larger clone is one base away. The rearrangement uses TRBV2 and TRBJ1-1; D gene ambiguous. The CDR3 runs to 13 residues. CDR1 and CDR2 (germline): SNHLY, FYNNEI. The V end lost 6 bases, the J end lost 2 bases, and 10 bases lay between the germline ends. DNA of the CDR3: TGTGCCAGCAGAATCGACGCAAACACTGAAGCTTTCTTT. Translated, it gives CASRIDANTEAFF.

The V call is TRBV20-1, the J call TRBJ2-5; 7 nucleotides match TRBD2. The CDR3 covers 16 residues. Germline assignment: CDR1 DFQATT and CDR2 SNEGSKA (reference sequence). The trim removed 2 bases at V and 5 bases at J, leaving 14 bases unmatched. The CDR3 sequence is CSARWERGQHGETQYF. The CDR3, as DNA: TGCAGTGCTAGATGGGAGCGGGGCCAACATGGGGAGACCCAGTACTTC.

This clonotype was found many times. The CDR3 coding sequence is TGTGCTAGTGGTCACTCCATATTAGCGAATGAGCAGTTCTTC. Translated: CASGHSILANEQFF. The chain couples TRBV12-5 to TRBJ2-1; D perhaps matches TRBD2 (5 bases). Between the trimmed V and J ends, which lost 5 bases and 7 bases, there was a span of 15 bases. The CDR3 runs 14 residues. Looked up from germline, CDR1 is LGHNT and CDR2 is FRNRAP.

Many counts were recorded for this clonotype. The chain couples TRBV12-3 or TRBV12-4 to TRBJ1-1; D not resolved. V was clipped by 3 bases and J by 1 base, with 9 bases between them. This CDR3 spans 14 amino acids. The CDR3 DNA reads as TGTGCCAGCAGTTTTGCCCGCTCGAACACTGAAGCTTTCTTT. Translation gives CASSFARSNTEAFF.

The table lists this clonotype with many counts. The rearrangement joins TRBV4-1 to TRBJ1-1; D might be TRBD1 (5 bases). Trimming left V 1 base short and J 6 bases short, with 9 bases between. In germline, CDR1 is MGHRA, CDR2 YSYEKL. The CDR3 spans 13 residues. CDR3 protein: CASSQALGAEAFF. The CDR3 nucleotides read TGCGCCAGCAGCCAAGCACTGGGGGCTGAAGCTTTCTTT.

This clonotype has a count of ten or more. The chain couples TRBV15 to TRBJ1-4; D possibly corresponds to TRBD1 (5 bases). The CDR3 consists of 15 residues. Trimming stripped 4 bases from V and 6 bases from J, with 15 bases between. Germline V gene data show CDR1 as LNHNV and CDR2 as YYDKDF (reference sequence). CDR3 sequence: CATSMRGVSDEKLFF. For the CDR3, the DNA is TGTGCCACCAGCATGAGGGGAGTTTCGGATGAAAAACTGTTTTTT.

The count of this clonotype is one. This could be a read error, since a much larger clone is one nucleotide away. The chain is built from TRBV2 and TRBJ2-5; TRBD2 aligns across 7 bases. The CDR3 is 14 amino acids. Germline V gene lookup returns CDR1 SNHLY and CDR2 FYNNEI. The CDR3 DNA sequence: TGTGCCAGCAATCGGGGGGACTACCAAGAGGCCCAGTACTTC. Protein: CASNRGDYQEAQYF.

About this clonotype itself: A much larger clone differs by one base, so this may be a read error. The chain joins TRBV7-9 to TRBJ1-2; no definite D call. Germline CDR1 and CDR2: SEHNR and FQNEAQ (reference sequence). V was pared by 5 bases and J by 3 bases, with 4 bases between. The CDR3 loop spans 11 amino acids. CDR3 amino acids: CASSTDYGYTF. For the CDR3, the DNA is TGTGCCAGCAGCACTGACTATGGCTACACCTTC.

The chain employs TRBV2 and TRBJ1-2; D is ambiguous. Germline V gene data show CDR1 as SNHLY and CDR2 as FYNNEI. Trimming pared 11 bases from V and 3 bases from J, leaving 16 bases between. CDR3 length equals 13 residues. The CDR3 bases are TGTGCCGCTACTCCATGGGAGGACTATGGCTACACCTTC. Translating it yields CAATPWEDYGYTF. Complete variable domain (other parts from reference TRBV2 and TRBJ1-2): EPEVTQTPSHQVTQMGQEVILRCVPISNHLYFYWYRQILGQKVEFLVSFYNNEISEKSEIFDDQFSVERPDGSNFTLKIRSTKLEDSAMYFCAATPWEDYGYTFGSGTRLTVV.